The 9 T cell receptor beta chains below come from one sample, sequenced in a study of T cells in Graves' hyperthyroidism and ophthalmopathy. The investigators amplified TCR beta CDR3 regions from RNA transcripts. HTBI primers were used for first-round RT-PCR of the TCR CDR3. TCRdb used MiXCR to reprocess the multiplex PCR reads, holding one entry per CDR3 protein. The profile shows 560,000 or so distinct CDR3 sequences, about 20% of them singletons. The sequenced material came from blood. These receptor sequences come from a middle-aged man with Graves' ophthalmopathy.

Ten or more counts support this clonotype. The chain combines TRBV20-1 with TRBJ2-1; D unresolved. The length of the CDR3 is 15 residues. Trimming cost V 5 bases and J 0 bases, with 14 bases left between them. The germline V gene encodes CDR1 DFQATT and CDR2 SNEGSKA (reference sequence). CDR3 residues: CSAPGAANSYNEQFF. CDR3 sequence (DNA): TGCAGTGCTCCTGGCGCGGCCAACTCCTACAATGAGCAGTTCTTC.

This clonotype has a count of ten or more. The chain carries TRBV28 and TRBJ1-2; no clear D. The germline V gene encodes CDR1 MDHEN and CDR2 SYDVKM. Trimming removed 6 bases at V and 6 bases at J, with 14 bases between. The CDR3 covers 13 residues. The CDR3 nucleotides are TGTGCCAGCAGAGGGCCATTGACTCATGGCTACACCTTC. It codes for CASRGPLTHGYTF.

This clonotype has only a few counts. This chain uses TRBV6-2 or TRBV6-3 with TRBJ1-2; the match to TRBD1 covers 7 bases. V shed 0 bases, J shed 0 bases, and the junction held 4 bases outside the gene matches. The CDR3 length is 16 residues. The germline V gene has CDR1 MNHEY and CDR2 SVGEGT. CDR3 DNA sequence: TGTGCCAGCAGTTACTCGAGGGACAGAGCTAACTATGGCTACACCTTC. Amino acid sequence: CASSYSRDRANYGYTF.

The sample holds many counts of this clonotype. The CDR3, as DNA: TGCGCCAGCAGCTTAGTAGGGGGAGCTAACAATGAGCAGTTCTTC. Translation gives CASSLVGGANNEQFF. The chain recombines TRBV5-1 with TRBJ2-1, with D maybe TRBD1 (6 bases). The germline V gene has CDR1 SGHRS and CDR2 YFSETQ. This CDR3 contains 15 residues. Trimming pared 2 bases from V and 5 bases from J, leaving 14 bases between.

The chain combines TRBV12-3 or TRBV12-4 with TRBJ1-1; D gene ambiguous. V dropped 3 bases and J dropped 1 base, with 9 bases sitting between them. This CDR3 has 14 residues. This CDR3 reads CASSFGSPNTEAFF. The DNA of the CDR3 is TGTGCCAGCAGTTTTGGGAGTCCGAACACTGAAGCTTTCTTT.

The chain links TRBV6-1 to TRBJ1-1; possible D gene TRBD1, 5 bases. There are 14 residues in the CDR3. CDR1 is MNHNS, CDR2 SASEGT, per germline. V lost 8 bases and J lost 0, with 13 bases in between. The CDR3 region has the DNA TGTGCCAGCCTTGACAGACGACTGAACACTGAAGCTTTCTTT. Residues: CASLDRRLNTEAFF.

This clonotype was seen ten or more times. The chain couples TRBV2 to TRBJ1-1; perhaps TRBD1 as D (5 bases). Germline V CDR1 and CDR2: SNHLY, FYNNEI. CDR3 length: 14 amino acids. V was clipped by 3 bases and J by 0 bases, with 8 bases between them. CDR3 residues: CASSDRVMNTEAFF. The CDR3, as DNA: TGTGCCAGCAGTGACAGGGTAATGAACACTGAAGCTTTCTTT.

This clonotype was seen only once. The rearrangement links TRBV19 to TRBJ1-4, with 7 nucleotides matching TRBD1. The CDR3 has 13 amino acids. Germline V lookup: CDR1 LNHDA, CDR2 SQIVND (reference sequence). After removal of 7 bases from V and 8 bases from J, the junction contained 7 bases not matched to a gene. In nucleotides, the CDR3 is TGTGCCAGTACTGGACAGGTGGCGGAAAAACTGTTTTTT. This gives the protein CASTGQVAEKLFF.

Only a few counts were recorded for this clonotype. The genes are TRBV6-1 and TRBJ2-5; 7 bases line up with TRBD2. The CDR3 sequence is 16 residues long. Germline-derived CDR1 and CDR2 are MNHNS and SASEGT. The V gene end was trimmed by 3 bases and the J gene end by 5 bases; junction bases not matched to a gene: 12. The CDR3 is CASSEESGILGETQYF. The CDR3 bases are TGTGCCAGCAGTGAGGAGAGCGGGATCCTAGGGGAGACCCAGTACTTC.